The 4 T cell receptor beta chains below all came from one sample that was sequenced in a study of technical replicates of blood from several donors (TCRdb year 2017). Library method: the immunoSEQ multiplex PCR assay. Imported from immuneACCESS, the table was reduced by TCRdb to in-frame sequences with V and J called. These copies leave out some clones; in studies compared against another copy, an unresolved V gene accounts for under half, and the cause of the remainder is not known. The sample table records 70,000 to 75,000 clones; just under 95% of these occur just once. The ten largest clones take up approximately 0.26% of the sample. The specimen sequenced was T cells isolated from PBMCs. Receptors were obtained from a human donor in good health.

The chain is built from TRBV19 and TRBJ2-1, with 10 bases fitting TRBD2. The junction had 3 bases not matched to a gene; V was cut back by 3 bases and J by 4 bases. This CDR3 region has 15 residues. The germline gives CDR1 LNHDA, CDR2 SQIVND (reference sequence). CDR3 loop: CASSISGGAYNEQFF. Here the CDR3 DNA reads TGTGCCAGTAGTATCAGCGGGGGGGCTTACAATGAGCAGTTCTTC.

The V and J genes are TRBV6-1 and TRBJ1-5; no firm D call. The ends were cut back, 7 bases at V and 0 bases at J, with 4 bases in the middle. CDR3 length equals 12 residues. Germline CDR1 MNHNS, CDR2 SASEGT. The CDR3 DNA follows: TGTGCCAGCAACAGTAGCAATCAGCCCCAGCATTTT. It yields the protein CASNSSNQPQHF.

The V and J genes are TRBV29-1 and TRBJ2-4; a possible D gene is TRBD1 (5 bases). The CDR3 has 14 residues. The V and J ends lost 5 bases and 0 bases respectively, with 11 bases between them. Germline V gene data show CDR1 as SQVTM and CDR2 as ANQGSEA. CDR3 nucleotide sequence: TGCAGCGTTTCGTCGACAGTAGCCAAAAACATTCAGTACTTC. Its protein is CSVSSTVAKNIQYF.

The V and J genes are TRBV7-3 and TRBJ2-5; TRBD1 is a possible D gene (5 bases). V gave up 11 bases and J gave up 1 base, with 23 bases separating them. The germline gives CDR1 SGHTA, CDR2 FQGTGA. CDR3 size: 16 residues. The CDR3 loop is CAGKPKVPRGQETQYF. The DNA for the CDR3 is TGTGCCGGCAAACCGAAAGTCCCAAGGGGCCAAGAGACCCAGTACTTC.